This paragraph covers one T cell receptor (beta chain) sequence. These data are taken from a study of blood T cell repertoires in COVID-19. Overall study context: COVID-19 samples collected from the United States, Italy and Spain covered acute and convalescent phases.

In the source study's methods: Reference gene primer amplification gave estimated nucleated cell counts. The method was immunoSEQ multiplex PCR; TCRdb's version includes in-frame clones alone and lacks a portion of them. That table gives V, J and clone size, and the DNA gave D and trimming. This table holds 130,000 to 150,000 clones, around 82% found once. The specimen was peripheral blood. This TCR came from a man aged 60 to 69 with active or convalescent COVID-19.

This chain's CDR3 is CASSLGTSGLTYNEQFF. CDR3 DNA: TGCGCCAGCAGCTTGGGGACTAGCGGGTTAACCTACAATGAGCAGTTCTTC. This chain connects TRBV5-1 to TRBJ2-1, with 11 bases aligning to TRBD2. The CDR3 sequence is 17 residues long. V was pared by 0 bases and J by 2 bases, with 4 bases of the junction left unmatched. The V gene's germline CDR1 is SGHRS and CDR2 YFSETQ.